This T cell receptor beta chain was sequenced in a study of blood T cell repertoires in COVID-19 (dated by TCRdb to between 2020 and 2021). In terms of the full investigation: Samples covering the acute and convalescent phases of COVID-19 were provided by collaborators in the United States, Italy and Spain. The prospective study material was composed of cDNA or gDNA derived from T cells, B-cell-depleted T cells, or PBMCs. Subjects who had been exposed to COVID-19, were actively infected with it, or had recovered from it provided the deeply sampled blood TCRbeta repertoires that made up the dataset. A freely available public database, intended as a resource for researchers studying the immune response to SARS-CoV-2, is where the repertoires were released. The samples were drawn from the first 160 participants of the ongoing ImmuneRACE study and from 950 to 1,500 subjects provided by 6 global collaborators. Sample metadata almost always included a de-identified subject ID, COVID-19 status, age in years and sex. Where available, HLA class I and class II types were obtained from metadata supplied by the sample provider rather than from assay-based typing.

Via the germline V gene, CDR1 is MGHRA and CDR2 YSYEKL. V was cut back by 2 bases and J by 4 bases, leaving a gap of 9 bases between them. Reading from cysteine to phenylalanine, the CDR3 counts 14 amino acids. Kept here is only the CDR3 DNA, which spans 42 bases and is read in frame from base 1. With regard to this clone: The target of this receptor is not known. Base-call qualities are not available, and no considerably larger clone is one nucleotide away.

TCRbeta CDR3 regions were amplified from genomic DNA by means of the immunoSEQ Assay, a bias-controlled multiplex PCR. As for the authors' bioinformatics: Nucleated cell counts per sample were estimated from amplification of reference gene primers within the assay. To quantify the absolute abundance of each unique TCRbeta CDR3 rearrangement, sequence reads were collapsed and filtered. Productive Simpson clonality was computed per sample as the square root of Simpson's diversity index over productive rearrangements. Not all clones reach the TCRdb copy of this immuneACCESS table, which keeps in-frame sequences only. Checked studies attribute under half of the gap to unresolved V genes and leave the rest unexplained. D and trimming come from the DNA, and the V and J calls and clone size come from that table. The table for this sample lists over 150,000 clones; just under 85% of them were counted only once. The biggest ten clones account for over 25% of the sample.

Each collaborating institution followed its own protocols to collect whole blood in K2EDTA tubes. For TCRbeta analysis, collaborators shipped samples in one of three forms: frozen whole blood, isolated PBMCs, or DNA extracted from either of those sample types. What the research found in general, with its limitations: How much clinical and demographic metadata was included differed by source and by participant, and the metadata was provided uncurated.

Sequenced material: peripheral blood. The TCR comes from a woman in her sixties or seventies with acute or convalescent COVID-19. The chain employs TRBV4-1 and TRBJ2-1; no D segment can be confidently identified. DNA sequence: TGCGCCAGCAGCCAACTTTCAGAATACAATGAGCAGTTCTTC. Translation gives CASSQLSEYNEQFF.